This T cell receptor (beta chain) is drawn from a study of HIV-infected patients and healthy controls. cDNA was made from approximately 0.55 ug RNA using alpha and beta constant primers. Each of the alpha and beta chains got its own library through chain-specific third strand synthesis with indices. A 5' RACE adapter with a random hexamer and the SP2 primer site was joined to cDNA. Each molecule carried a 12-nucleotide identifier made of two joined random hexamers added before amplification. TCRdb independently ran MiXCR on the 5' RACE reads; one entry per CDR3 protein. The table includes approximately 11,000 distinct CDR3 sequences, around 5% detected once. The CDR3 is 15 amino acids. Germline V gene sequence: CDR1 DFQATT, CDR2 SNEGSKA (reference sequence). Trimming took 0 bases from V and 7 from J, leaving 13 bases between them. No cell fractionation was done, so the repertoire covers all unsorted peripheral blood T cells.

This clonotype showed up many times. Its antigen is undetermined. Study outcomes and limitations: The diversity differences were not explained by slight age and sex differences between study cohorts.

The sequence was obtained from an adult in good health. V usage is TRBV20-1 and J usage is TRBJ1-6; unclear D gene. Material: blood. DNA of the CDR3: TGCAGTGCTAGAGATATGTCAGGCCCCAATTCACCCCTCCACTTT. Translating gives CSARDMSGPNSPLHF.